This passage covers 10 T cell receptor beta chains from one sample sequenced in a study of T-cell reconstitution after alpha-beta-depleted transplantation in children. A TCRbeta library incorporating unique molecular identifiers was prepared. One entry per CDR3 protein, called by TCRdb with MiXCR from the PCR reads. The sample shows about 78,000 distinct CDR3 sequences, 14% of them seen only once. The sequencing used PBMCs, mostly from graft donor cells, collected 180 days after TCRalphabeta/CD19-depleted stem cell transplant. The receptors derive from a male patient between 2 and 10 years old who had a stem cell transplant for acute lymphoblastic leukemia, so the T cells may come from the graft donor.

This clonotype was recorded once. This may stem from a read error, because a much larger clone lies one nucleotide away. V and J are TRBV29-1 and TRBJ2-1; 12 positions match TRBD2. The germline V gene encodes CDR1 SQVTM and CDR2 ANQGSEA. Losses at the gene ends were 3 bases for V and 8 bases for J; bases not matched to a gene: 8. This CDR3 spans 15 amino acids. The CDR3 protein is CSVEGLAGLYDEQFF. The CDR3 DNA follows: TGCAGCGTTGAGGGACTAGCGGGCCTTTACGATGAGCAGTTCTTC.

V is TRBV27 and J is TRBJ2-1; D is ambiguous. The CDR3 is 15 amino acids. Germline V gene lookup returns CDR1 MNHEY and CDR2 SMNVEV (reference sequence). Trimming took 2 bases from V and 6 from J, leaving 14 bases between them. CDR3 loop: CASSLAPNWFNEQFF. The CDR3 DNA reads TGTGCCAGCAGTTTAGCTCCAAACTGGTTCAATGAGCAGTTCTTC.

Many counts were recorded for this clonotype. The chain combines TRBV4-3 with TRBJ2-5; D not resolved. Germline loops: CDR1 LGHNA, CDR2 YSLEER. This CDR3 contains 13 residues. Trimming removed 2 bases from V and 5 bases from J, with 9 bases in between. The CDR3 region has the DNA TGCGCCAGCAGCCAAAGGCCCTATGAGACCCAGTACTTC. It yields the protein CASSQRPYETQYF.

The chain carries TRBV11-2 and TRBJ1-1; D gene uncertain. Germline values: CDR1 SGHAT, CDR2 FQNNGV. The CDR3 contains 12 residues. Trimming stripped 4 bases from V and 6 bases from J, with 9 bases between. The CDR3 coding sequence is TGTGCCAGCAGCTCCTTTTCCCCTGAAGCTTTCTTT. Translation gives CASSSFSPEAFF.

This clonotype showed up just a few times. The rearrangement uses TRBV6-1 and TRBJ2-7; 13 positions match TRBD2. This CDR3 contains 15 residues. The J segment lost 7 bases and the V segment lost 7 bases, leaving 10 bases of the junction unmatched. Per the germline V gene, CDR1 is MNHNS and CDR2 is SASEGT. For the CDR3, the DNA is TGTGCCAGCACACCCGGGACTAGCGGGACACGGGAGCAGTACTTC. Translation gives CASTPGTSGTREQYF.

This rearrangement joins TRBV6-5 to TRBJ1-1; 7 positions agree with TRBD1. The CDR3 has 13 residues. With V trimmed by 6 bases and J by 4 bases, 5 bases remained unmatched. Looked up from germline, CDR1 is MNHEY and CDR2 is SVGAGI. The CDR3 protein is CASRPTGLTEAFF. DNA of the CDR3: TGTGCCAGCAGACCGACAGGGCTCACTGAAGCTTTCTTT.

The V gene is TRBV5-1, the J gene TRBJ2-5; 7 nucleotides match TRBD1. There are 15 residues in the CDR3. V lost 0 bases and J lost 2; bases outside the gene matches: 4. Germline V gene sequence: CDR1 SGHRS, CDR2 YFSETQ. CDR3 in DNA: TGCGCCAGCAGCTTGGAAACAGGGGTACAAGAGACCCAGTACTTC. Protein sequence: CASSLETGVQETQYF.

This clonotype has a count of ten or more. The V and J genes are TRBV20-1 and TRBJ2-5, with 12 bases lining up with TRBD2. CDR1 is DFQATT and CDR2 is SNEGSKA in the germline V gene (reference sequence). V trimming: 5 bases; J trimming: 2 bases; junction bases outside the gene matches: 3. The CDR3 runs 14 residues. This CDR3 is CSAQTSGRQETQYF. The CDR3 bases are TGCAGTGCTCAGACTAGCGGGAGACAAGAGACCCAGTACTTC.

This clonotype was seen ten or more times. The V gene is TRBV7-6, the J gene TRBJ1-1, with 8 bases that match TRBD1. Trimming at V came to 0 bases and at J to 5 bases, leaving 14 bases not matched to a gene. Germline V gene sequence: CDR1 SGHVS, CDR2 FNYEAQ. This CDR3 comprises 18 residues. Written as DNA, the CDR3 is TGTGCCAGCAGCTTAGCGCAGGATTCCAGGGGGCTAGGGACTGAAGCTTTCTTT. Amino acid sequence: CASSLAQDSRGLGTEAFF.

This clonotype appeared a few times. The chain carries TRBV20-1 and TRBJ1-1; tentative D call: TRBD1 (6 bases). The CDR3 sequence is 13 residues long. Germline lookup yields CDR1 DFQATT and CDR2 SNEGSKA (reference sequence). Trimming took off 7 bases at V and 1 base at J, with 13 bases between the two ends. The CDR3 loop is CSVADRRNTEAFF. The CDR3 DNA reads as TGCAGTGTGGCAGACAGGAGGAACACTGAAGCTTTCTTT.